The 32 T cell receptor beta chains below come from one sample, sequenced in a study of cytomegalovirus exposure and HLA in healthy donors. Both 60 Vbeta primers and 13 Jbeta primers went into the PCR. Produced via immunoSEQ multiplex PCR; TCRdb's table is partial and in-frame only. Of 150,000 or so clones listed, 60% to 80% are singletons. The sequenced sample consisted of PBMCs. The receptors here all came from a woman aged 40 to 50 in good health and CMV-seropositive.

The rearrangement links TRBV2 to TRBJ2-1; no reliable D call. The ends were cut back, 4 bases at V and 1 base at J, with 8 bases in the middle. Per germline, CDR1 SNHLY and CDR2 FYNNEI. This CDR3 has 14 amino acids. CDR3 DNA: TGTGCCAGCAGTGGTACTCCTTCCTACAATGAGCAGTTCTTC. Amino acid sequence: CASSGTPSYNEQFF.

This clone has a handful of counts. The chain combines TRBV27 with TRBJ1-4, with D maybe TRBD1 (5 bases). This CDR3 is built from 16 residues. The V gene lost 10 bases and the J gene lost 5 bases, with 23 bases spanning the gap. In germline, CDR1 is MNHEY, CDR2 SMNVEV (reference sequence). The CDR3 here is CANNQGRYYENEKLFF. CDR3 sequence (DNA): TGTGCCAACAACCAGGGCCGGTATTACGAGAATGAAAAACTGTTTTTT.

This rearrangement joins TRBV28 to TRBJ2-1; D gene ambiguous. CDR1 is MDHEN and CDR2 is SYDVKM in the germline V gene. The ends were cut back, 3 bases at V and 12 bases at J, with 12 bases in the middle. This CDR3 region has 12 residues. The CDR3: CASSFSMAGQFF. In DNA, the CDR3 is TGTGCCAGCAGTTTTTCGATGGCTGGGCAGTTCTTC.

The genes are TRBV11-3 and TRBJ2-1, with D possibly matching TRBD2 (7 bases). Deletions cut 1 base from V and 7 bases from J, with 14 bases between. The CDR3 contains 15 residues. CDR1 and CDR2 (germline): SGHNT, YENEEA. In nucleotides, the CDR3 is TGTGCCAGCAGCTTAGTAGGGGGGGGGTCTAATGAGCAGTTCTTC. Its translation is CASSLVGGGSNEQFF.

This clone was recorded only once. The V call is TRBV27, the J call TRBJ1-6; 8 nucleotides align to TRBD1. CDR1 MNHEY and CDR2 SMNVEV come from the germline V gene (reference sequence). The CDR3 covers 16 residues. The junction had 12 bases not matched to a gene; V was cut back by 5 bases and J by 9 bases. The chain's CDR3 is CASSTTRGPIGSPLHF. In DNA form, the CDR3 reads TGTGCCAGCAGTACAACCAGGGGGCCGATCGGTTCACCCCTCCACTTT.

The gene calls are TRBV5-1 and TRBJ1-2, with D unclear. The germline gives CDR1 SGHRS, CDR2 YFSETQ. V was pared by 1 base and J by 8 bases, with 9 bases between. The length of the CDR3 is 12 residues. The CDR3 region is CASSLSGHGYTF. The CDR3 nucleotides are TGCGCCAGCAGCTTGAGTGGGCACGGCTACACCTTC. The whole variable domain, remainder taken from reference TRBV5-1 and TRBJ1-2, is KAGVTQTPRYLIKTRGQQVTLSCSPISGHRSVSWYQQTPGQGLQFLFEYFSETQRNKGNFPGRFSGRQFSNSRSEMNVSTLELGDSALYLCASSLSGHGYTFGSGTRLTVV.

The V gene is TRBV20-1, the J gene TRBJ2-5; D not certain. This CDR3 contains 11 residues. CDR1 and CDR2 from the germline V gene are DFQATT and SNEGSKA (reference sequence). With 6 bases removed from V and 5 bases from J, the gap between germline ends came to 10 bases. In DNA, the CDR3 is TGCAGTGCCAATACGGTCGAGACCCAGTACTTC. This codes for CSANTVETQYF.

This chain uses TRBV19 with TRBJ1-1; 9 bases fit TRBD1. CDR3 length: 12 residues. Losses at the gene ends were 10 bases for V and 4 bases for J; bases not matched to a gene: 4. Germline lookup yields CDR1 LNHDA and CDR2 SQIVND (reference sequence). The CDR3 DNA is TGTGCCACCTCGGACAGGGGCACTGAAGCTTTCTTT. Translated: CATSDRGTEAFF.

The rearrangement links TRBV6-6 to TRBJ1-3; D possibly corresponds to TRBD1 (5 bases). Germline V gene lookup returns CDR1 MNHNY and CDR2 SVGAGI (reference sequence). Deletions cut 6 bases from V and 2 bases from J, with 11 bases between. The length of the CDR3 is 14 residues. The CDR3 DNA reads as TGTGCCAGCAGCCTGACGGGGGCTGGAAACACCATATATTTT. Amino acids: CASSLTGAGNTIYF.

This clone has just one count. V and J are TRBV6-1 and TRBJ2-7; 8 bases agree with TRBD1. This CDR3 spans 13 amino acids. Trimming took 6 bases from V and 6 from J; bases not matched to a gene: 7. Per germline, CDR1 MNHNS and CDR2 SASEGT. CDR3 residues: CASSGRGQSEQYF. The CDR3 DNA reads TGTGCCAGCAGCGGCAGGGGGCAGAGCGAGCAGTACTTC.

This clone has just one count. This chain connects TRBV15 to TRBJ1-1, with 7 bases aligning to TRBD1. Looked up from germline, CDR1 is LNHNV and CDR2 is YYDKDF (reference sequence). Trimming took 0 bases from V and 10 from J; bases not matched to a gene: 8. CDR3 size: 14 residues. The CDR3 here is CATSRERDRDGAFF. The CDR3 bases are TGTGCCACCAGCAGAGAGCGCGACAGGGATGGAGCTTTCTTT. The complete variable domain, with remaining parts taken from reference TRBV15 and TRBJ1-1, reads DAMVIQNPRYQVTQFGKPVTLSCSQTLNHNVMYWYQQKSSQAPKLLFHYYDKDFNNEADTPDNFQSRRPNTSFCFLDIRSPGLGDTAMYLCATSRERDRDGAFFGQGTRLTVV.

This chain connects TRBV27 to TRBJ1-1; TRBD1 matches 11 bases. From germline, CDR1 is MNHEY and CDR2 SMNVEV (reference sequence). After removal of 0 bases from V and 5 bases from J, the junction contained 11 bases not matched to a gene. The CDR3 is made up of 18 amino acids. This CDR3 is CASSLSPWTGGRTTEAFF. The CDR3, as DNA: TGTGCCAGCAGTTTATCGCCTTGGACAGGGGGCAGAACAACTGAAGCTTTCTTT.

The chain combines TRBV18 with TRBJ2-7; a weak D match, TRBD1 (6 bases). V lost 4 bases, J lost 6 bases, and 16 bases lay in between. The CDR3 runs 14 residues. Germline loops: CDR1 KGHSH, CDR2 LQKENI. This CDR3 reads CASSLRDNTGEQYF. The CDR3 DNA is TGTGCCAGCTCACTCCGGGACAATACGGGCGAGCAGTACTTC.

The chain carries TRBV9 and TRBJ2-3; possible D gene TRBD2, 6 bases. Trimming removed 4 bases from V and 10 bases from J, with 13 bases in between. The germline V gene encodes CDR1 SGDLS and CDR2 YYNGEE. This CDR3 contains 12 residues. DNA of the CDR3: TGTGCCAGCAGCCCACAAGGAGGGCCGCAGTATTTT. Amino acid sequence: CASSPQGGPQYF.

The count of this clone is one. The rearrangement uses TRBV6-1 and TRBJ2-5; 10 positions agree with TRBD2. The CDR3 runs 13 residues. V gave up 8 bases and J gave up 7 bases; unmatched junction bases: 7. CDR1 is MNHNS, CDR2 SASEGT, per germline. This CDR3 is CASSGTSVGTQYF. The CDR3 nucleotides read TGTGCCAGCTCTGGGACTAGCGTGGGGACCCAGTACTTC.

The rearrangement links TRBV5-6 to TRBJ2-7, with D unresolved. V shed 3 bases and J shed 5 bases, with 6 bases lying between them. Germline V lookup: CDR1 SGHDT, CDR2 YYEEEE. This CDR3 contains 11 residues. The CDR3 coding sequence is TGTGCCAGCAGCTCTTTCCACGAGCAGTACTTC. Its protein product is CASSSFHEQYF.

The chain recombines TRBV9 with TRBJ1-3, with 8 bases lining up with TRBD1. Germline V gene sequence: CDR1 SGDLS, CDR2 YYNGEE. CDR3 length equals 16 residues. J lost 0 bases, V lost 3 bases, and 5 bases had no gene match. The CDR3: CASSAWGQVSGNTIYF. CDR3 bases: TGTGCCAGCAGCGCTTGGGGACAGGTCTCTGGAAACACCATATATTTT.

This clone was seen a handful of times. The rearrangement joins TRBV27 to TRBJ2-1; D remains ambiguous. In germline, CDR1 is MNHEY, CDR2 SMNVEV (reference sequence). CDR3 length: 14 residues. The V gene lost 2 bases and the J gene lost 5 bases, with 10 bases spanning the gap. The CDR3 spells CASSLGHPNNEQFF. CDR3 DNA sequence: TGTGCCAGCAGTTTAGGCCACCCCAACAATGAGCAGTTCTTC.

A remark on this clone: Other DNA sequences in the same sample also yield this CDR3. This chain uses TRBV5-6 with TRBJ1-2; 9 bases are shared with TRBD1. Germline assignment: CDR1 SGHDT and CDR2 YYEEEE. This CDR3 spans 14 amino acids. Unmatched junction bases numbered 9, after V lost 4 bases and J lost 8 bases. The CDR3, as DNA: TGTGCCAGCAGCAGCACAGGGGGCGTTTTCGGCTACACCTTC. Its protein product is CASSSTGGVFGYTF.

The V and J genes are TRBV6-1 and TRBJ2-5; TRBD2 is a possible D gene (5 bases). The germline V and J ends were trimmed by 8 bases and 4 bases, with 17 bases remaining between them. CDR3 size: 14 residues. The germline V gene encodes CDR1 MNHNS and CDR2 SASEGT. The CDR3 region has the DNA TGTGCCAGCCTCCCACTAGTCATTGGAGAGACCCAGTACTTC. It codes for CASLPLVIGETQYF.

The rearrangement uses TRBV15 and TRBJ2-5; 13 nucleotides match TRBD2. The CDR3 loop spans 16 amino acids. CDR1 LNHNV and CDR2 YYDKDF come from the germline V gene (reference sequence). Trimming took 5 bases from V and 4 from J; bases not matched to a gene: 7. The chain's CDR3 is CATSGTSGEGRETQYF. The CDR3 bases are TGTGCCACCAGCGGGACTAGCGGGGAAGGAAGAGAGACCCAGTACTTC.

This clone has more than one count but fewer than ten. The J gene is TRBJ1-2, the V gene TRBV6-1; 8 bases match TRBD1. Germline values: CDR1 MNHNS, CDR2 SASEGT. The CDR3 runs 15 residues. J gave up 7 bases and V 6 bases, and 13 bases lay outside the gene matches. CDR3 in amino acids: CASRPLSTGVFGYTF. CDR3 coding DNA: TGTGCCAGCAGGCCACTCTCGACAGGGGTTTTTGGCTACACCTTC.

There are a few counts of this clone. This rearrangement joins TRBV9 to TRBJ2-7, with 8 nucleotides matching TRBD1. The CDR3 is made up of 15 amino acids. V dropped 3 bases and J dropped 7; count of bases not matched to a gene: 12. Germline V gives CDR1 SGDLS, CDR2 YYNGEE. CDR3 sequence (DNA): TGTGCCAGCAGCGCCACGACAGGGGAGTTGCGTGAGCAGTACTTC. Translation: CASSATTGELREQYF.

The genes are TRBV9 and TRBJ2-1; a possible D gene is TRBD2 (5 bases). Germline CDR1 SGDLS, CDR2 YYNGEE. Trimming took off 4 bases at V and 3 bases at J, with 11 bases between the two ends. The CDR3 loop spans 14 amino acids. Here the CDR3 reads CASSPTRDYNEQFF. For the CDR3, the DNA is TGTGCCAGCAGCCCAACTAGGGACTACAATGAGCAGTTCTTC. The full variable domain, its missing parts supplied by reference TRBV9 and TRBJ2-1, is DSGVTQTPKHLITATGQRVTLRCSPRSGDLSVYWYQQSLDQGLQFLIQYYNGEERAKGNILERFSAQQFPDLHSELNLSSLELGDSALYFCASSPTRDYNEQFFGPGTRLTVL.

The chain recombines TRBV5-1 with TRBJ2-2; perhaps TRBD2 as D (6 bases). The germline gives CDR1 SGHRS, CDR2 YFSETQ. CDR3 size: 16 residues. V gave up 4 bases and J gave up 2 bases, with 15 bases separating them. CDR3 sequence reads: CASSPRVAVNTGELFF. CDR3 bases: TGCGCCAGCAGCCCCCGGGTAGCGGTAAACACCGGGGAGCTGTTTTTT.

The chain recombines TRBV7-9 with TRBJ2-5; D perhaps matches TRBD1 (5 bases). CDR1 SEHNR and CDR2 FQNEAQ come from the germline V gene (reference sequence). The CDR3 extends over 11 amino acids. With 2 bases removed from V and 11 bases from J, the gap between germline ends came to 9 bases. The CDR3: CASSLQQAQYF. CDR3 in DNA: TGTGCCAGCAGCTTACAACAGGCACAGTACTTC. Combining the CDR3 with reference TRBV7-9 and TRBJ2-5 gives the whole variable domain DTGVSQNPRHKITKRGQNVTFRCDPISEHNRLYWYRQTLGQGPEFLTYFQNEAQLEKSRLLSDRFSAERPKGSFSTLEIQRTEQGDSAMYLCASSLQQAQYFGPGTRLLVL.

The CDR3 spells CASSLPPGNYGYTF. DNA for the CDR3: TGTGCCAGCAGCTTGCCCCCCGGTAACTATGGCTACACCTTC. This chain joins TRBV5-5 and TRBJ1-2; D remains ambiguous. The CDR3 loop spans 14 amino acids. Trimming cost V 1 base and J 1 base, with 8 bases left between them. Germline lookup yields CDR1 SGHKS and CDR2 YYEKEE (reference sequence).

The V and J genes are TRBV5-1 and TRBJ1-1; 9 bases are shared with TRBD1. The V gene's germline CDR1 is SGHRS and CDR2 YFSETQ. The CDR3 consists of 15 residues. The trim removed 0 bases at V and 3 bases at J, leaving 3 bases unmatched. The CDR3 bases are TGCGCCAGCAGCTTGGAGGGACAGGGACACACTGAAGCTTTCTTT. It encodes CASSLEGQGHTEAFF.

The chain uses TRBV19 and TRBJ2-6, with D tentatively TRBD1 (6 bases). CDR3 length: 18 residues. The V end lost 7 bases, the J end lost 1 base, and 20 bases lay between the germline ends. CDR1 is LNHDA and CDR2 is SQIVND in the germline V gene (reference sequence). The CDR3 protein is CASKIPTGATSGANVLTF. For the CDR3, the DNA is TGTGCCAGTAAAATACCGACAGGAGCTACTTCTGGGGCCAACGTCCTGACTTTC. Together with reference TRBV19 and TRBJ2-6, the CDR3 gives the full variable domain: DGGITQSPKYLFRKEGQNVTLSCEQNLNHDAMYWYRQDPGQGLRLIYYSQIVNDFQKGDIAEGYSVSREKKESFPLTVTSAQKNPTAFYLCASKIPTGATSGANVLTFGAGSRLTVL.

The chain carries TRBV2 and TRBJ1-6; TRBD1 is a possible D gene (6 bases). From germline, CDR1 is SNHLY and CDR2 FYNNEI. V was shortened by 6 bases and J by 6 bases, with 18 bases between the two germline ends. The CDR3 extends over 16 amino acids. CDR3 DNA: TGTGCCAGCAGCCCTACAGGGTTAGTCTCTAATTCACCCCTCCACTTT. It translates to CASSPTGLVSNSPLHF.

In nucleotides, the CDR3 is TGTGCCAGCAGGGCCACAGGGGTTTCACCCCTCCACTTT. Translation gives CASRATGVSPLHF. V usage is TRBV6-5 and J usage is TRBJ1-6, with 7 bases aligning to TRBD1. Per germline, CDR1 MNHEY and CDR2 SVGAGI. The CDR3 length is 13 residues. Trimming took 6 bases from V and 9 from J; bases not matched to a gene: 5.

The CDR3, as DNA: TGTGCCAGCAGCTTATCCCTTTTGGAGGGCTACACCTTC. Protein: CASSLSLLEGYTF. This chain joins TRBV7-9 and TRBJ1-2, with D hard to call. Germline V gene sequence: CDR1 SEHNR, CDR2 FQNEAQ (reference sequence). V dropped 2 bases and J dropped 8 bases, with 12 bases sitting between them. This CDR3 has 13 residues.